Following are 3 T cell receptor beta chains from one sample sequenced in a study of read filtering for tumor transcriptome and immune sequencing. Molecular barcoded adaptors covering alpha/delta and beta/gamma chains were used on approximately 440 ng RNA. A single record per CDR3 protein comes from TCRdb applying MiXCR to the reads. This sample carries over 50,000 distinct CDR3 sequences, roughly a fifth of them seen once, and the ten largest clones take roughly 13%. Sequencing input: a population of CD138-negative cells sorted from bone marrow. These receptors were taken from a donor at least 40 years old with multiple myeloma.

There are many counts of this clonotype. The chain couples TRBV11-2 to TRBJ2-7; 10 bases are a match to TRBD2. The CDR3 consists of 14 residues. Germline trimming cut 5 bases from V and 5 bases from J; bases unmatched to any gene: 6. Per the germline V gene, CDR1 is SGHAT and CDR2 is FQNNGV. CDR3 amino acids: CASSPTGLANEQYF. DNA for the CDR3: TGTGCCAGCAGCCCTACGGGACTAGCGAACGAGCAGTACTTC.

This clonotype is classed as medium-sized. The rearrangement links TRBV15 to TRBJ2-1; TRBD1 matches at 7 bases. J lost 5 bases, V lost 1 base, and 2 bases had no gene match. This CDR3 is 14 amino acids long. The germline gives CDR1 LNHNV, CDR2 YYDKDF (reference sequence). The CDR3 loop is CATSRGGTDNEQFF. CDR3 sequence (DNA): TGTGCCACCAGCAGAGGGGGGACAGACAATGAGCAGTTCTTC.

This clonotype came up many times. V gene TRBV7-2 combines with J gene TRBJ2-5, with D uncertain. This CDR3 spans 14 amino acids. Germline CDR1 SGHTA, CDR2 FQGNSA. V was trimmed by 5 bases and J by 1 base, leaving 11 bases between them. The CDR3 region is CASSPSFGQETQYF. The CDR3 nucleotides are TGTGCCAGCAGCCCGTCTTTCGGCCAAGAGACCCAGTACTTC.